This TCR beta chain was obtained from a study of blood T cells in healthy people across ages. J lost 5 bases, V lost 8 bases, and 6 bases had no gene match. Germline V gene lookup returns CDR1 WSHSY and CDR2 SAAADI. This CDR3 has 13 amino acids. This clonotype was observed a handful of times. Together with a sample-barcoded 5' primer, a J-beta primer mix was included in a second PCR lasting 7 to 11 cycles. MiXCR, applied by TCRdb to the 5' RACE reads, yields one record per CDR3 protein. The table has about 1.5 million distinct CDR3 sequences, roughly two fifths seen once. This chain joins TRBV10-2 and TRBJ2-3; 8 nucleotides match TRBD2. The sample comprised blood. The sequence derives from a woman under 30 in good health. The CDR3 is CASGSGVIDTQYF. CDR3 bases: TGCGCCAGCGGTAGCGGGGTAATAGATACGCAGTATTTT.